The clone carrying this TCR beta chain has more than one count but fewer than ten. Other DNA sequences from this sample encode an identical CDR3 as well. Each patient went into thyroid surgery without having received any treatment. This specimen belongs to a study of metastatic and nonmetastatic thyroid tumors. Looked up from germline, CDR1 is SGHTA and CDR2 is FQGNSA. Trimming took off 3 bases at V and 8 bases at J, with 7 bases between the two ends. This CDR3 spans 12 amino acids. From the PCR reads, TCRdb re-called clones with MiXCR. This sample has 25,000 to 30,000 clones, with roughly 3.5% found just once.

This chain uses TRBV7-2 with TRBJ2-2; unclear D gene. The source of this sequence is a male donor with papillary thyroid cancer or a benign thyroid nodule (not recorded which). Some clones in this sample may be carry-over from other donors' samples. The sequenced material came from blood. CDR3 residues: CASSFKAGELFF. The DNA of the CDR3 is TGTGCCAGCAGCTTTAAAGCGGGGGAGCTGTTTTTT. Based on the CDR3 plus reference TRBV7-2 and TRBJ2-2, the full variable domain is GAGVSQSPSNKVTEKGKDVELRCDPISGHTALYWYRQSLGQGLEFLIYFQGNSAPDKSGLPSDRFSAERTGGSVSTLTIQRTQQEDSAVYLCASSFKAGELFFGEGSRLTVL.